The clone carrying this T cell receptor (beta chain) has only a few counts. This sample's time point: pretreatment peripheral blood. Each patient's cancer was a locally advanced or metastatic urothelial carcinoma. The study collected 1 to 8 samples per patient, pretreatment and on-treatment. This sample stems from a study of PD-L1 blockade in urothelial cancer. The wider study: Blood-derived samples held a median around 140,000 T cells.

The CDR3 is 17 residues long. Germline V gives CDR1 MDHEN, CDR2 SYDVKM. V trimming: 7 bases; J trimming: 7 bases; junction bases outside the gene matches: 17. Sequencing was performed with immunoSEQ multiplex PCR; in TCRdb, only in-frame clones are kept and a portion is missing. Counted here are about 74,000 clones, about 90% occurring once; the ten biggest clones make up 4.5%. The sequence was collected from a man between 65 and 80 years old with urothelial cancer. The sequencing here drew on PBMCs, taken around atezolizumab (anti-PD-L1) treatment. The V call is TRBV28, the J call TRBJ2-1; TRBD2 agrees at 9 bases. The CDR3, as DNA: TGTGCCAGCATCGAAGGTTCGGTAGCGGGAGCTGGGAATGAGCAGTTCTTC. Its translation: CASIEGSVAGAGNEQFF.